This section outlines one T cell receptor beta chain sequence together with its context. The antigen remains unidentified. The sample originates from a study of vaccination and CD4 T cells after COVID-19. Turning to the study itself: Six male and four female convalescents took part, two of them Hispanic. Each participant was administered two doses of a vaccine, which was either BNT162b2 or mRNA-1273.

The assay that was used to sequence DNA from cultured CD4+ T cells was the Oncomine TCR Beta short-read assay. Using its own MiXCR run on the PCR reads, TCRdb lists one record per CDR3 protein. Here the sample spans 10,000 to 11,000 distinct CDR3 sequences, about 64% being singletons. Treatment defined: roughly nine-day PBMC culture with coronavirus spike peptide pools or control peptides (ViraFEST assay). ViraFEST used peptide pools to expand antigen-specific T cells, then sequenced TCRs. Germline V gene data show CDR1 as SGHTA and CDR2 as FQGTGA. Losses at the gene ends were 2 bases for V and 0 bases for J; bases not matched to a gene: 14. This CDR3 spans 20 amino acids.

Sequencing input: CD4+ T cells from blood, cultured in vitro. This chain joins TRBV7-3 and TRBJ1-5, with 9 positions matching TRBD1. The TCR originated in a human donor who had recovered from COVID-19. CDR3 sequence: CASSLWAGGQGKDSNQPQHF. CDR3 DNA sequence: TGTGCCAGCAGCTTATGGGCAGGGGGACAGGGCAAGGATAGCAATCAGCCCCAGCATTTT.